Included here is one T cell receptor beta chain sequence, with context. This entry belongs to a study of memory CD4+ T cells and cytomegalovirus serostatus. Germline V gene sequence: CDR1 LNHDA, CDR2 SQIVND (reference sequence). This CDR3 is built from 18 residues. J was trimmed by 6 bases and V by 6 bases; bases with no gene match: 20. Single viable CD3+CD4+CD8-CD45RO+ cells were sorted as the memory CD4+ T cells. Libraries were prepared by immunoSEQ multiplex PCR; TCRdb keeps only in-frame clonotypes and omits some of them. The sample consists of roughly 50,000 clones, over 75% of them appearing once.

The chain has TRBV19 and TRBJ1-2; 9 nucleotides line up with TRBD1. The material sequenced was memory CD4+ T cells from blood. The sequence was collected from an adult in good health and CMV-seronegative. The CDR3 is CASSLRLTRDRVVDGYTF. The CDR3 DNA reads TGTGCCAGTAGCCTCCGACTGACCCGGGACAGGGTAGTGGATGGCTACACCTTC.